Below, 16 T cell receptor beta chains from the same sample are listed, as sequenced in a study of cytomegalovirus exposure and HLA in healthy donors. The PCR used 60 Vbeta and 13 Jbeta primers. TCRdb's copy holds only in-frame clones and misses some; the assay was immunoSEQ multiplex PCR. The specimen's table records approximately 130,000 clones. Sequencing used PBMCs. The receptors were gathered from a woman aged 55-70 years in good health and CMV-seronegative.

The chain carries TRBV7-9 and TRBJ2-7; TRBD2 aligns across 7 bases. From germline, CDR1 is SEHNR and CDR2 FQNEAQ (reference sequence). Trimming cost V 5 bases and J 3 bases; bases outside gene matches: 4. The CDR3 totals 13 residues. CDR3: CASSQGLDYEQYF. The CDR3 coding sequence is TGTGCCAGCAGCCAAGGACTAGACTACGAGCAGTACTTC.

V gene TRBV6-1 combines with J gene TRBJ1-2; D perhaps matches TRBD1 (5 bases). V lost 4 bases to trimming and J lost 1 base, with 7 bases between them. Germline V CDR1 and CDR2: MNHNS, SASEGT. The CDR3 covers 13 residues. The chain's CDR3 is CASSVQDNYGYTF. The CDR3 DNA sequence: TGTGCCAGCAGTGTACAGGATAACTATGGCTACACCTTC.

This chain links TRBV9 with TRBJ1-2; the match to TRBD1 covers 8 bases. Germline V gene sequence: CDR1 SGDLS, CDR2 YYNGEE. With 4 bases clipped from V and 8 bases from J, the junction kept 10 bases outside the gene matches. This CDR3 contains 14 residues. The CDR3 DNA reads as TGTGCCAGCAGCCCAGGGGGCTCCTCGGGGGGCTACACCTTC. Its translation: CASSPGGSSGGYTF.

The chain recombines TRBV6-1 with TRBJ2-1, with 9 bases lining up with TRBD2. CDR1 is MNHNS, CDR2 SASEGT, per germline. After removal of 7 bases from V and 7 bases from J, the junction contained 5 bases not matched to a gene. The CDR3 is 13 amino acids. CDR3 sequence: CASMMREGNEQFF. The CDR3 DNA reads TGTGCCAGCATGATGCGGGAGGGGAATGAGCAGTTCTTC.

The V gene is TRBV2, the J gene TRBJ1-2; a possible D gene is TRBD1 (6 bases). The CDR3 totals 14 residues. CDR1 is SNHLY, CDR2 FYNNEI, per germline. V was shortened by 3 bases and J by 6 bases, with 14 bases between the two germline ends. CDR3 DNA sequence: TGTGCCAGCAGTGACGCGGGGGCGGGAAATGGCTACACCTTC. This encodes CASSDAGAGNGYTF. Looking up the rest from reference TRBV2 and TRBJ1-2 gives the full variable domain: EPEVTQTPSHQVTQMGQEVILRCVPISNHLYFYWYRQILGQKVEFLVSFYNNEISEKSEIFDDQFSVERPDGSNFTLKIRSTKLEDSAMYFCASSDAGAGNGYTFGSGTRLTVV.

The chain is built from TRBV19 and TRBJ1-1; D is uncertain. Germline V gene sequence: CDR1 LNHDA, CDR2 SQIVND (reference sequence). V lost 0 bases and J lost 7, with 3 bases in between. CDR3 size: 11 residues. This CDR3 is CASSIDLEAFF. The CDR3 DNA is TGTGCCAGTAGTATAGACCTTGAAGCTTTCTTT.

The J gene is TRBJ1-6, the V gene TRBV27, with D uncertain. In germline, CDR1 is MNHEY, CDR2 SMNVEV (reference sequence). Deletions cut 6 bases from V and 7 bases from J, with 7 bases between. CDR3 length: 12 amino acids. The CDR3 region is CASRELNSPLHF. In DNA form, the CDR3 reads TGTGCCAGCAGAGAGTTGAATTCACCCCTCCACTTT.

The chain carries TRBV27 and TRBJ2-3, with 12 bases matching TRBD2. This CDR3 spans 18 amino acids. CDR1 and CDR2 (germline): MNHEY, SMNVEV (reference sequence). V lost 2 bases and J lost 5; bases outside the gene matches: 11. CDR3 DNA: TGTGCCAGCAGTTTAAAGCCCCGACTAGCGGGAGATAGAGATACGCAGTATTTT. It yields the protein CASSLKPRLAGDRDTQYF.

The chain employs TRBV28 and TRBJ2-1; D perhaps matches TRBD2 (5 bases). CDR1 and CDR2 (germline): MDHEN, SYDVKM. The CDR3 sequence is 13 residues long. V was trimmed by 5 bases and J by 6 bases, leaving 11 bases between them. The CDR3 region is CASSPGIGNEQFF. The CDR3 bases are TGTGCCAGCAGTCCCGGGATTGGCAATGAGCAGTTCTTC.

As regards this clone: This sample also contains other DNA sequences that code for the same CDR3. This rearrangement joins TRBV5-1 to TRBJ2-7; 11 nucleotides match TRBD2. With 4 bases clipped from V and 3 bases from J, the junction kept 3 bases outside the gene matches. Germline assignment: CDR1 SGHRS and CDR2 YFSETQ. This CDR3 contains 14 residues. The CDR3 loop reads CASSPGTSGYEQYF. The DNA for the CDR3 is TGCGCCAGCAGCCCGGGGACTAGCGGCTACGAGCAGTACTTC. Supplemented by reference TRBV5-1 and TRBJ2-7, the full variable domain reads KAGVTQTPRYLIKTRGQQVTLSCSPISGHRSVSWYQQTPGQGLQFLFEYFSETQRNKGNFPGRFSGRQFSNSRSEMNVSTLELGDSALYLCASSPGTSGYEQYFGPGTRLTVT.

V is TRBV5-6 and J is TRBJ2-5; no reliable D call. The CDR3 consists of 14 residues. Germline CDR1 reads SGHDT; CDR2 reads YYEEEE. V was cut by 3 bases and J by 2 bases, with 11 bases left in between. CDR3 sequence reads: CASSSIASQETQYF. CDR3 coding DNA: TGTGCCAGCAGCTCCATAGCATCACAAGAGACCCAGTACTTC.

CDR3 nucleotides: TGTGCTAGTGGTTTGGTATCCTCTCTCTGGGACACACATCGGGACAATGAGCAGTTCTTC. Translation gives CASGLVSSLWDTHRDNEQFF. This sequence joins TRBV12-5 and TRBJ2-1, with D tentatively TRBD1 (6 bases). Per the germline V gene, CDR1 is LGHNT and CDR2 is FRNRAP. Trimming took off 0 bases at V and 5 bases at J, with 26 bases between the two ends. The CDR3 extends over 20 amino acids. The entire variable domain, with the rest obtained from reference TRBV12-5 and TRBJ2-1, is as follows: DARVTQTPRHKVTEMGQEVTMRCQPILGHNTVFWYRQTMMQGLELLAYFRNRAPLDDSGMPKDRFSAEMPDATLATLKIQPSEPRDSAVYFCASGLVSSLWDTHRDNEQFFGPGTRLTVL.

The chain couples TRBV5-1 to TRBJ2-7; D is perhaps TRBD1 (5 bases). Trimming cost V 7 bases and J 1 base, with 15 bases left between them. Germline CDR1 is SGHRS and CDR2 is YFSETQ. This CDR3 is 14 amino acids long. CDR3: CASVGAFPSYEQYF. The CDR3 DNA reads TGCGCCAGCGTAGGGGCTTTTCCTTCCTACGAGCAGTACTTC.

The genes are TRBV6-5 and TRBJ1-1; no definite D call. In germline, CDR1 is MNHEY, CDR2 SVGAGI. This CDR3 contains 14 residues. V was clipped by 5 bases and J by 1 base, with 11 bases between them. As DNA, the CDR3 is TGTGCCAGCAGTATAATTCAGGCGAACACTGAAGCTTTCTTT. Translation: CASSIIQANTEAFF.

This rearrangement joins TRBV6-5 to TRBJ1-4; D gene ambiguous. The germline V gene encodes CDR1 MNHEY and CDR2 SVGAGI. Trimming removed 4 bases at V and 0 bases at J, with 9 bases between. The CDR3 has 15 amino acids. The DNA of the CDR3 is TGTGCCAGCAGTTTCGACACAGCAACTAATGAAAAACTGTTTTTT. Its translation: CASSFDTATNEKLFF.

The rearrangement joins TRBV7-9 to TRBJ1-4; D is unclear. The ends were cut back, 1 base at V and 8 bases at J, with 5 bases in the middle. The germline V gene encodes CDR1 SEHNR and CDR2 FQNEAQ (reference sequence). There are 12 residues in the CDR3. This CDR3 reads CASSLGHEKLFF. In DNA form, the CDR3 reads TGTGCCAGCAGCTTAGGACACGAAAAACTGTTTTTT.